These 6 T cell receptor beta chains share one sample of origin, sequenced in a study of cytomegalovirus exposure and HLA in healthy donors. A multiplex PCR was run with 60 Vbeta primers and 13 Jbeta primers. Libraries were prepared by immunoSEQ multiplex PCR; TCRdb keeps only in-frame clonotypes and omits some of them. The sample carries roughly 90,000 clones, around 84% recorded once. Sequenced sample: PBMCs. These receptors were collected from a man between 18 and 29 years old in good health and CMV-seronegative.

The J gene is TRBJ2-5, the V gene TRBV5-1, with 7 bases matching TRBD1. Germline loops: CDR1 SGHRS, CDR2 YFSETQ. The CDR3 totals 13 residues. The ends lost 4 bases at V and 3 bases at J; junction bases unmatched: 3. CDR3 DNA: TGCGCCAGCAGCCTGGGGACAGAAGAGACCCAGTACTTC. This sequence encodes CASSLGTEETQYF.

The V gene is TRBV5-1, the J gene TRBJ2-7; 7 bases are shared with TRBD1. The CDR3 covers 16 residues. Trimming removed 0 bases from V and 2 bases from J; junction bases left unmatched: 8. Germline CDR1 SGHRS, CDR2 YFSETQ. In DNA, the CDR3 is TGCGCCAGCAGCTTGGCCTGGGCAGGGGGTACCTACGAGCAGTACTTC. It translates to CASSLAWAGGTYEQYF.

The chain uses TRBV6-6 and TRBJ2-7, with 7 positions matching TRBD2. Trimming at V came to 4 bases and at J to 2 bases, leaving 5 bases not matched to a gene. Germline CDR1 is MNHNY and CDR2 is SVGAGI (reference sequence). This CDR3 contains 14 residues. CDR3 nucleotides: TGTGCCAGCAGTTTCACTAGCGAAGCCTACGAGCAGTACTTC. Translated, it gives CASSFTSEAYEQYF.

This chain links TRBV13 with TRBJ1-4; the D gene is possibly TRBD1 (5 bases). Germline V gives CDR1 PRHDT, CDR2 FYEKMQ (reference sequence). Trimming cost V 1 base and J 5 bases, with 17 bases left between them. The CDR3 length is 17 residues. DNA for the CDR3: TGTGCCAGCAGCTTAGCCAGAGGGAGGGGCCTGAATGAAAAACTGTTTTTT. This translates into CASSLARGRGLNEKLFF.

This chain joins TRBV6-5 and TRBJ2-1; 7 nucleotides match TRBD1. The V gene's germline CDR1 is MNHEY and CDR2 SVGAGI. Trimming took 6 bases from V and 0 from J; bases not matched to a gene: 5. The CDR3 totals 15 residues. The CDR3 sequence is CASRYRDSSYNEQFF. Written as DNA, the CDR3 is TGTGCCAGCAGGTACAGGGACAGCTCCTACAATGAGCAGTTCTTC.

V usage is TRBV2 and J usage is TRBJ2-3, with D hard to call. The germline V and J ends were trimmed by 2 bases and 1 base, with 10 bases remaining between them. CDR3 length equals 15 residues. Germline CDR1 is SNHLY and CDR2 is FYNNEI. In DNA, the CDR3 is TGTGCCAGCAGTGAAAGAATCCCAGGCACAGATACGCAGTATTTT. Its translation: CASSERIPGTDTQYF. The full variable domain, with the rest looked up from reference TRBV2 and TRBJ2-3, is EPEVTQTPSHQVTQMGQEVILRCVPISNHLYFYWYRQILGQKVEFLVSFYNNEISEKSEIFDDQFSVERPDGSNFTLKIRSTKLEDSAMYFCASSERIPGTDTQYFGPGTRLTVL.